Below, 20 T cell receptor beta chains from the same sample are listed, as sequenced in a study of T cell changes during pregnancy in multiple sclerosis. Sequencing used immunoSEQ multiplex PCR; TCRdb keeps in-frame clones, though not all of them. The sample records around 60,000 clones, 90% to 95% being singletons. This material consisted of CD8+ T cells from peripheral blood mononuclear cells, taken in the third trimester of pregnancy. The origin of the receptors is a female donor with multiple sclerosis, enrolled in a pregnancy study.

The rearrangement uses TRBV28 and TRBJ2-3; a weak D match, TRBD1 (5 bases). CDR1 and CDR2 (germline): MDHEN, SYDVKM. The V gene lost 4 bases and the J gene lost 4 bases, with 21 bases spanning the gap. The CDR3 totals 17 residues. The DNA of the CDR3 is TGTGCCAGCAGTTCATCCGAGTATGGCAGGGATGCAGATACGCAGTATTTT. This gives the protein CASSSSEYGRDADTQYF.

This chain connects TRBV5-1 to TRBJ2-7; D remains unclear. Germline assignment: CDR1 SGHRS and CDR2 YFSETQ. The V gene lost 2 bases and the J gene lost 5 bases, with 17 bases spanning the gap. The CDR3 has 15 amino acids. CDR3 residues: CASSFGSTPKDEQYF. CDR3 DNA sequence: TGCGCCAGCAGCTTTGGCTCGACACCCAAGGACGAGCAGTACTTC.

The chain uses TRBV5-4 and TRBJ2-1, with D perhaps TRBD2 (6 bases). Looked up from germline, CDR1 is SGHNT and CDR2 is YYREEE (reference sequence). The germline V and J ends were trimmed by 4 bases and 10 bases, with 12 bases remaining between them. The CDR3 totals 12 residues. This chain's CDR3 is CASSTGGGEQFF. CDR3 DNA sequence: TGTGCCAGCAGCACCGGTGGAGGGGAGCAGTTCTTC. Full variable domain (outside the CDR3, taken from reference TRBV5-4 and TRBJ2-1): ETGVTQSPTHLIKTRGQQVTLRCSSQSGHNTVSWYQQALGQGPQFIFQYYREEENGRGNFPPRFSGLQFPNYSSELNVNALELDDSALYLCASSTGGGEQFFGPGTRLTVL.

V usage is TRBV5-1 and J usage is TRBJ1-2, with D unclear. Per germline, CDR1 SGHRS and CDR2 YFSETQ. This CDR3 is built from 14 residues. Trimming cost V 2 bases and J 3 bases, with 11 bases left between them. The CDR3 nucleotides are TGCGCCAGCAGCTTTACAGAGTCTTACTATGGCTACACCTTC. Protein product: CASSFTESYYGYTF.

The chain couples TRBV6-5 to TRBJ2-5; TRBD1 aligns across 10 bases. V trimming: 9 bases; J trimming: 4 bases; junction bases outside the gene matches: 5. Germline V gene data show CDR1 as MNHEY and CDR2 as SVGAGI. The CDR3 runs 13 residues. CDR3 coding DNA: TGTGCCAGTAAGGGACAGGGGATAGAGACCCAGTACTTC. The encoded protein is CASKGQGIETQYF.

The V call is TRBV5-1, the J call TRBJ2-2; 9 positions match TRBD2. Germline CDR1 and CDR2: SGHRS and YFSETQ. CDR3 length: 14 amino acids. V lost 4 bases and J lost 3; bases outside the gene matches: 1. The CDR3 DNA is TGCGCCAGCAGCGTAGCGGGGGACACCGGGGAGCTGTTTTTT. The encoded protein is CASSVAGDTGELFF.

The chain employs TRBV27 and TRBJ2-2; the D gene is possibly TRBD2 (5 bases). This CDR3 is 17 amino acids long. Deletions cut 3 bases from V and 0 bases from J, with 14 bases between. CDR1 and CDR2 (germline): MNHEY, SMNVEV (reference sequence). This CDR3 is CASSFSAWRANTGELFF. In DNA, the CDR3 is TGTGCCAGCAGTTTTTCGGCTTGGCGGGCGAACACCGGGGAGCTGTTTTTT.

The chain combines TRBV10-1 with TRBJ2-7, with D tentatively TRBD2 (5 bases). The CDR3 sequence is 13 residues long. Trimming stripped 6 bases from V and 0 bases from J, with 9 bases between. Germline CDR1 WNHNN, CDR2 SYGVQD (reference sequence). The DNA for the CDR3 is TGCGCCAGCAGCCCTGGGAGCTCCTACGAGCAGTACTTC. As protein: CASSPGSSYEQYF.

The genes are TRBV6-1 and TRBJ1-1; D may be TRBD1 (6 bases). This CDR3 has 14 residues. With 6 bases removed from V and 1 base from J, the gap between germline ends came to 12 bases. From germline, CDR1 is MNHNS and CDR2 SASEGT. The CDR3 region is CASRDTGTNTEAFF. CDR3 DNA: TGTGCCAGCAGGGATACAGGGACGAACACTGAAGCTTTCTTT.

The rearrangement uses TRBV4-2 and TRBJ1-5, with 11 bases matching TRBD1. V gave up 3 bases and J gave up 7 bases; unmatched junction bases: 8. The CDR3 is 16 amino acids. Germline CDR1 and CDR2: LGHNA and YNFKEQ. CDR3 bases: TGTGCCAGCAGCCATGCCTCAGGACAGGGGGCCCAGCCCCAGCATTTT. It specifies CASSHASGQGAQPQHF.

The chain recombines TRBV6-6 with TRBJ2-3; TRBD2 aligns across 12 bases. V dropped 5 bases and J dropped 4; count of bases not matched to a gene: 4. This CDR3 has 15 amino acids. Germline V lookup: CDR1 MNHNY, CDR2 SVGAGI (reference sequence). The CDR3 region is CASSPGLAGSDTQYF. DNA for the CDR3: TGTGCCAGCAGTCCTGGACTAGCGGGATCAGATACGCAGTATTTT.

The chain joins TRBV6-6 to TRBJ1-3, with 9 bases lining up with TRBD1. J was trimmed by 9 bases and V by 2 bases; bases with no gene match: 8. The CDR3 loop spans 15 amino acids. Looked up from germline, CDR1 is MNHNY and CDR2 is SVGAGI (reference sequence). CDR3 protein: CASSYQWTGEGTIYF. The CDR3 DNA follows: TGTGCCAGCAGTTACCAGTGGACAGGGGAGGGCACCATATATTTT.

V is TRBV13 and J is TRBJ2-7, with 7 bases identical to TRBD2. Trimming cost V 2 bases and J 3 bases; bases outside gene matches: 7. Germline lookup yields CDR1 PRHDT and CDR2 FYEKMQ (reference sequence). The CDR3 is 15 amino acids. The CDR3 coding sequence is TGTGCCAGCAGCTTATACGGGAGGCCTCACTACGAGCAGTACTTC. Translating it yields CASSLYGRPHYEQYF.

The V and J genes are TRBV18 and TRBJ2-7; 10 nucleotides match TRBD2. Germline-derived CDR1 and CDR2 are KGHSH and LQKENI. The CDR3 has 16 amino acids. V shed 0 bases, J shed 0 bases, and the junction held 2 bases outside the gene matches. CDR3 region: CASSPPSGRASYEQYF. The CDR3 DNA reads as TGTGCCAGCTCACCACCGAGCGGGAGGGCCTCCTACGAGCAGTACTTC. The full variable domain, completed using reference TRBV18 and TRBJ2-7, is NAGVMQNPRHLVRRRGQEARLRCSPMKGHSHVYWYRQLPEEGLKFMVYLQKENIIDESGMPKERFSAEFPKEGPSILRIQQVVRGDSAAYFCASSPPSGRASYEQYFGPGTRLTVT.

The CDR3 spells CASGTGTDTQYF. Here the CDR3 DNA reads TGTGCCAGCGGGACTGGCACAGATACGCAGTATTTT. This chain joins TRBV13 and TRBJ2-3; maybe TRBD2 (6 bases). CDR3 size: 12 residues. Germline CDR1 PRHDT, CDR2 FYEKMQ (reference sequence). Trimming shortened V by 8 bases and J by 1 base, and 7 bases separated the two germline ends.

The chain couples TRBV27 to TRBJ2-3; D is unclear. Germline V gives CDR1 MNHEY, CDR2 SMNVEV (reference sequence). The CDR3 contains 12 residues. The ends were cut back, 5 bases at V and 1 base at J, with 4 bases in the middle. For the CDR3, the DNA is TGTGCCAGCAGTCTCCGCACAGATACGCAGTATTTT. The encoded protein is CASSLRTDTQYF.

The V and J genes are TRBV5-4 and TRBJ2-7; the D is unclear. Germline CDR1 and CDR2: SGHNT and YYREEE (reference sequence). Trimming took 0 bases from V and 0 from J, leaving 13 bases between them. This CDR3 region has 16 residues. In DNA form, the CDR3 reads TGTGCCAGCAGCTTGGCGGCCCCATCTAGCTCCTACGAGCAGTACTTC. Translation gives CASSLAAPSSSYEQYF.

The chain employs TRBV5-1 and TRBJ2-1; 9 nucleotides agree with TRBD1. The CDR3 runs 20 residues. J gave up 2 bases and V 3 bases, and 18 bases lay outside the gene matches. Germline V CDR1 and CDR2: SGHRS, YFSETQ. CDR3 bases: TGCGCCAGCAGCTGGGACAGGGAAATGTGGCGGACGGGGCCCTACAATGAGCAGTTCTTC. Translation: CASSWDREMWRTGPYNEQFF.

V is TRBV7-2 and J is TRBJ2-7; TRBD2 matches at 11 bases. Germline assignment: CDR1 SGHTA and CDR2 FQGNSA. V lost 4 bases to trimming and J lost 3 bases; unmatched junction nucleotides: 5. CDR3 length: 15 amino acids. The CDR3 here is CASSSGLAGYYEQYF. The CDR3 DNA follows: TGTGCCAGCAGCTCCGGACTAGCGGGTTACTACGAGCAGTACTTC.

The chain is built from TRBV7-6 and TRBJ2-1; 7 bases are a match to TRBD2. The CDR3 has 15 amino acids. V shed 4 bases, J shed 1 base, and the junction held 4 bases outside the gene matches. Germline V gene lookup returns CDR1 SGHVS and CDR2 FNYEAQ. CDR3 region: CASSYLAVSYNEQFF. DNA of the CDR3: TGTGCCAGCAGCTATCTAGCGGTTTCCTACAATGAGCAGTTCTTC.